Described below is a single TCR beta chain sequence and its context. Its target is unknown. These data are taken from a study of response to subunit inactivated influenza vaccine. Study results and caveats: The authors put forward the suggestion that each seasonal influenza vaccination may bring in only a limited number of new T cells.

TCRdb used MiXCR to reprocess the RT-PCR reads, holding one entry per CDR3 protein. The sample contains 300,000 to 350,000 distinct CDR3 sequences, about 20% of which appear only once. Germline loops: CDR1 SGHDT, CDR2 YYEEEE. With 4 bases removed from V and 7 bases from J, the gap between germline ends came to 15 bases. This CDR3 is 14 amino acids long. This chain connects TRBV5-6 to TRBJ2-4; D perhaps matches TRBD1 (6 bases). Sequencing used PBMCs from blood, obtained approximately 22 months after vaccination. This clonotype originated in a man in his fifties or sixties who received an inactivated influenza vaccine. The CDR3 region has the DNA TGTGCCAGCAGCCAGGTTACAACAGGGAACATTCAGTACTTC. It codes for CASSQVTTGNIQYF.